The 23 T cell receptor beta chains reported below all come from one sample, sequenced in a study of immune cell composition in non-small cell lung cancer. Using immunoSEQ multiplex PCR, the repertoire was profiled, and TCRdb retains in-frame clones only, with some absent. In the table there are about 4,900 clones, approximately 80% of which are singletons. Sequencing input: lung tumor tissue. These receptors all stem from a human donor with non-small cell lung cancer.

This chain connects TRBV5-4 to TRBJ2-3; D uncertain. Germline V CDR1 and CDR2: SGHNT, YYREEE (reference sequence). V was pared by 4 bases and J by 3 bases, with 21 bases between. CDR3 size: 17 residues. CDR3 DNA sequence: TGTGCCAGCAGCCCCGTCGAGGCCCTACTTGGGACAGATACGCAGTATTTT. Protein product: CASSPVEALLGTDTQYF.

The chain has TRBV5-1 and TRBJ2-3; 10 bases agree with TRBD2. With V trimmed by 1 base and J by 9 bases, 5 bases remained unmatched. Germline V CDR1 and CDR2: SGHRS, YFSETQ. The CDR3 is made up of 14 amino acids. CDR3: CASSLTSGDVTQYF. The CDR3 bases are TGCGCCAGCAGCTTGACTAGCGGGGATGTGACGCAGTATTTT.

CDR3 DNA: TGTGCCAGCAGCTCACTAGGATTTCAAGAGACCCAGTACTTC. It codes for CASSSLGFQETQYF. This chain connects TRBV7-2 to TRBJ2-5; possible D gene TRBD2, 5 bases. Trimming took 4 bases from V and 2 from J, leaving 11 bases between them. The V gene's germline CDR1 is SGHTA and CDR2 FQGNSA. This CDR3 has 14 amino acids.

DNA of the CDR3: TGTGCCAGCGGCCGACAGGGGGGGACCGGGGAGCTGTTTTTT. This encodes CASGRQGGTGELFF. The chain joins TRBV2 to TRBJ2-2; 9 bases fit TRBD1. CDR1 SNHLY and CDR2 FYNNEI come from the germline V gene. After removal of 8 bases from V and 5 bases from J, the junction contained 6 bases not matched to a gene. The CDR3 runs to 14 residues.

The rearrangement uses TRBV27 and TRBJ1-1; TRBD1 agrees at 10 bases. The CDR3 totals 16 residues. CDR1 is MNHEY and CDR2 is SMNVEV in the germline V gene (reference sequence). Trimming at V came to 2 bases and at J to 5 bases, leaving 8 bases not matched to a gene. The CDR3 bases are TGTGCCAGCAGTTTAACGGGACAGGGGTTTCGGACTGAAGCTTTCTTT. This sequence encodes CASSLTGQGFRTEAFF.

The V call is TRBV19, the J call TRBJ1-5; D unresolved. Germline lookup yields CDR1 LNHDA and CDR2 SQIVND (reference sequence). With 2 bases removed from V and 1 base from J, the gap between germline ends came to 9 bases. The CDR3 contains 15 residues. CDR3 DNA sequence: TGTGCCAGTAGTATACCCCCTTCCAGCAATCAGCCCCAGCATTTT. Translated, it gives CASSIPPSSNQPQHF.

This rearrangement joins TRBV15 to TRBJ2-2; 7 bases are shared with TRBD1. The germline V gene encodes CDR1 LNHNV and CDR2 YYDKDF (reference sequence). V lost 5 bases and J lost 1; bases outside the gene matches: 1. The CDR3 totals 14 residues. In nucleotides, the CDR3 is TGTGCCACCAGCGGGACAGAGAACACCGGGGAGCTGTTTTTT. It encodes CATSGTENTGELFF.

Only one count was recorded for this clone. This sequence joins TRBV7-2 and TRBJ2-1; D possibly corresponds to TRBD2 (6 bases). Germline V gene data show CDR1 as SGHTA and CDR2 as FQGNSA. V was pared by 5 bases and J by 8 bases, with 10 bases between. The CDR3 runs to 12 residues. The CDR3 nucleotides are TGTGCCAGCAGCGGAACTAGCTATGAGCAGTTCTTC. The encoded protein is CASSGTSYEQFF.

The chain employs TRBV2 and TRBJ1-5; D gene uncertain. From germline, CDR1 is SNHLY and CDR2 FYNNEI. The CDR3 is made up of 13 amino acids. The V and J ends lost 7 bases and 1 base respectively, with 8 bases between them. Here the CDR3 DNA reads TGTGCCAGCAACTCGGGAAGCAATCAGCCCCAGCATTTT. Its translation: CASNSGSNQPQHF.

The J gene is TRBJ1-6, the V gene TRBV7-9, with D maybe TRBD1 (6 bases). Germline CDR1 and CDR2: SEHNR and FQNEAQ (reference sequence). Trimming took off 5 bases at V and 7 bases at J, with 15 bases between the two ends. The CDR3 is 15 residues long. The CDR3 protein is CASSKMDSTNSPLHF. CDR3 in DNA: TGTGCCAGCAGCAAAATGGACAGTACGAATTCACCCCTCCACTTT.

In its sample, this clone is large. In nucleotides, the CDR3 is TGTGCCAGCAGTGGGGGACAGCAAGAGACCCAGTACTTC. Protein sequence: CASSGGQQETQYF. V and J are TRBV25-1 and TRBJ2-5; 7 nucleotides line up with TRBD1. The CDR3 totals 13 residues. V was clipped by 4 bases and J by 2 bases; unmatched bases: 1. The germline gives CDR1 MGHDK, CDR2 SYGVNS. The full variable domain, with the rest looked up from reference TRBV25-1 and TRBJ2-5, is EADIYQTPRYLVIGTGKKITLECSQTMGHDKMYWYQQDPGMELHLIHYSYGVNSTEKGDLSSESTVSRIRTEHFPLTLESARPSHTSQYLCASSGGQQETQYFGPGTRLLVL.

This clone was seen a handful of times. The chain uses TRBV6-5 and TRBJ1-2; the D gene is possibly TRBD1 (5 bases). The V and J ends lost 6 bases and 4 bases respectively, with 12 bases between them. Looked up from germline, CDR1 is MNHEY and CDR2 is SVGAGI. There are 13 residues in the CDR3. The CDR3 sequence: CASSWGGFYGYTF. The CDR3, as DNA: TGTGCCAGCAGCTGGGGGGGGTTCTATGGCTACACCTTC.

The chain couples TRBV7-2 to TRBJ1-3, with D possibly matching TRBD1 (5 bases). Trimming pared 8 bases from V and 3 bases from J, leaving 17 bases between. This CDR3 region has 15 residues. Germline loops: CDR1 SGHTA, CDR2 FQGNSA. CDR3 amino acids: CASSPQGGLGNTIYF. The CDR3 DNA reads TGTGCCAGCTCTCCTCAGGGTGGGCTTGGAAACACCATATATTTT.

The chain has TRBV27 and TRBJ2-7; unclear D gene. CDR1 and CDR2 (germline): MNHEY, SMNVEV (reference sequence). CDR3 length: 12 residues. V dropped 4 bases and J dropped 4 bases, with 8 bases sitting between them. The DNA of the CDR3 is TGTGCCAGCAGTTCCTCTCCTTACGAGCAGTACTTC. Translation gives CASSSSPYEQYF.

Remarks on this clone: With a far larger clone one base away, a read error is the likely cause. V is TRBV1 and J is TRBJ2-7; TRBD2 reflects the table's D call only, with no check against the DNA. TRBV1 is designated a pseudogene. The CDR3 covers 17 residues. The CDR3 loop reads CTSSQAPTSGGFYEQYF. Written as DNA, the CDR3 is TGCACCAGCAGCCAAGCCCCGACTAGCGGGGGGTTCTACGAGCAGTACTTC.

V is TRBV6-1 and J is TRBJ1-1; 8 bases align to TRBD1. Looked up from germline, CDR1 is MNHNS and CDR2 is SASEGT. The V and J ends lost 4 bases and 2 bases, in that order; junction bases with no gene match: 3. The CDR3 length is 14 residues. The CDR3 nucleotides read TGTGCCAGCAGTGCGACAGGGGTTAACACTGAAGCTTTCTTT. Amino acid sequence: CASSATGVNTEAFF.

The V and J genes are TRBV6-1 and TRBJ1-3, with unresolved D. The CDR3 loop spans 15 amino acids. Germline-derived CDR1 and CDR2 are MNHNS and SASEGT. The V end lost 4 bases, the J end lost 0 bases, and 10 bases lay between the germline ends. The CDR3 loop reads CASSATRGSGNTIYF. The CDR3 DNA reads TGTGCCAGCAGTGCCACCCGGGGCTCTGGAAACACCATATATTTT.

This chain links TRBV15 with TRBJ2-7; possibly TRBD2 for D (7 bases). The V end lost 1 base, the J end lost 0 bases, and 10 bases lay between the germline ends. The CDR3 covers 15 residues. Germline-derived CDR1 and CDR2 are LNHNV and YYDKDF (reference sequence). The chain's CDR3 is CATSRGGGSSYEQYF. The CDR3, as DNA: TGTGCCACCAGCAGAGGCGGGGGCTCCTCCTACGAGCAGTACTTC.

This rearrangement joins TRBV28 to TRBJ2-7; D may be TRBD1 (6 bases). Germline CDR1 is MDHEN and CDR2 is SYDVKM. Trimming took off 7 bases at V and 2 bases at J, with 12 bases between the two ends. The CDR3 has 13 amino acids. The CDR3 loop is CASTLGHPYEQYF. CDR3 bases: TGTGCCAGCACTCTGGGACATCCCTACGAGCAGTACTTC. The entire variable domain, with the rest obtained from reference TRBV28 and TRBJ2-7, is as follows: DVKVTQSSRYLVKRTGEKVFLECVQDMDHENMFWYRQDPGLGLRLIYFSYDVKMKEKGDIPEGYSVSREKKERFSLILESASTNQTSMYLCASTLGHPYEQYFGPGTRLTVT.

This chain links TRBV29-1 with TRBJ2-5; 11 nucleotides agree with TRBD2. Germline lookup yields CDR1 SQVTM and CDR2 ANQGSEA. This CDR3 has 14 residues. The V and J ends lost 4 bases and 4 bases, in that order; junction bases with no gene match: 5. CDR3 nucleotide sequence: TGCAGCGTTGTAACTAGCGGGGGTGGAGAGACCCAGTACTTC. Protein product: CSVVTSGGGETQYF. The full variable domain, in which reference TRBV29-1 and TRBJ2-5 provide the parts outside the CDR3, is SAVISQKPSRDICQRGTSLTIQCQVDSQVTMMFWYRQQPGQSLTLIATANQGSEATYESGFVIDKFPISRPNLTFSTLTVSNMSPEDSSIYLCSVVTSGGGETQYFGPGTRLLVL.

A few counts support this clone. This chain joins TRBV28 and TRBJ1-2, with D perhaps matching TRBD1 (5 bases). Per germline, CDR1 MDHEN and CDR2 SYDVKM. The CDR3 consists of 13 residues. The germline V and J ends were trimmed by 6 bases and 10 bases, with 18 bases remaining between them. In nucleotides, the CDR3 is TGTGCCAGCAGAGGGGCGTCCAGCCAGCTCTACACCTTC. Translation gives CASRGASSQLYTF.

The rearrangement links TRBV7-2 to TRBJ1-5; D remains unclear. The CDR3 consists of 15 residues. Germline V gene sequence: CDR1 SGHTA, CDR2 FQGNSA. Deletions cut 2 bases from V and 5 bases from J, with 13 bases between. The CDR3 DNA is TGTGCCAGCAGCTTATATAGCAGTACGGATCAGCCCCAGCATTTT. Its protein product is CASSLYSSTDQPQHF.

The rearrangement joins TRBV4-2 to TRBJ1-2; a weak D match, TRBD1 (5 bases). V was trimmed by 1 base and J by 3 bases, leaving 6 bases between them. The CDR3 covers 13 residues. The germline V gene encodes CDR1 LGHNA and CDR2 YNFKEQ. The CDR3 nucleotides are TGTGCCAGCAGCCAAGCGGGGGACTATGGCTACACCTTC. As protein: CASSQAGDYGYTF.